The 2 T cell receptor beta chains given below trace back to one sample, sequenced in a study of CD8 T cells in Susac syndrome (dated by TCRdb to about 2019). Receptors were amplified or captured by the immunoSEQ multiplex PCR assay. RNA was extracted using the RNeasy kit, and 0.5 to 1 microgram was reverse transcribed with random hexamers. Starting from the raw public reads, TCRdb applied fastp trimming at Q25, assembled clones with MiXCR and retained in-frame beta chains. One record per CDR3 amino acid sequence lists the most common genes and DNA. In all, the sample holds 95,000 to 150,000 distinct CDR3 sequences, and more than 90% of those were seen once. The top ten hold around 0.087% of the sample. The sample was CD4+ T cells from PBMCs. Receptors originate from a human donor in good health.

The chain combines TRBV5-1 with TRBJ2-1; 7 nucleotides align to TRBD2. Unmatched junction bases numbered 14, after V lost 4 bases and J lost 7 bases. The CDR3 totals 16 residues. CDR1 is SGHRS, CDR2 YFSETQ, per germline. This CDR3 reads CASSPLPGGRGNEQFF. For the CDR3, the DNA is TGCGCCAGCAGCCCGCTTCCGGGCGGGAGAGGGAATGAGCAGTTCTTC. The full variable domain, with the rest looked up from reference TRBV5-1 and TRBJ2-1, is KAGVTQTPRYLIKTRGQQVTLSCSPISGHRSVSWYQQTPGQGLQFLFEYFSETQRNKGNFPGRFSGRQFSNSRSEMNVSTLELGDSALYLCASSPLPGGRGNEQFFGPGTRLTVL.

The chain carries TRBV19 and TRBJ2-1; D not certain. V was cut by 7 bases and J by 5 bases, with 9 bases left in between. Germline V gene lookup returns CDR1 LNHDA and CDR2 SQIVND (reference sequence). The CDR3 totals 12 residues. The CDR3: CASKGRNNEQFF. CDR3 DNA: TGTGCCAGTAAAGGGCGGAACAATGAGCAGTTCTTC.